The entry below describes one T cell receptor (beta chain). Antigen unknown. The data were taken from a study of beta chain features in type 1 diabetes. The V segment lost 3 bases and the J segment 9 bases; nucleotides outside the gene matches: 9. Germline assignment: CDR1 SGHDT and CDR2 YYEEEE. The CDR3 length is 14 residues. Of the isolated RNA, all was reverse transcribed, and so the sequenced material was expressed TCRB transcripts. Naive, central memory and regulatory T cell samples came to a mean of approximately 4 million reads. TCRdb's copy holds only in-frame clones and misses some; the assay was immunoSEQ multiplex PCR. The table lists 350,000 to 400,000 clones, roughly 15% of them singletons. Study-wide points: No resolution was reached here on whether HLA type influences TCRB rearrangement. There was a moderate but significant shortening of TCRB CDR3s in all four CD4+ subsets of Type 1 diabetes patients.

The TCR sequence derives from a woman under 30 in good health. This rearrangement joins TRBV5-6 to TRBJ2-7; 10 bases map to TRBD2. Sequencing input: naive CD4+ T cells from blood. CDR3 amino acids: CASSWTSGAFGQYF. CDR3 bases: TGTGCCAGCAGCTGGACTAGCGGAGCTTTTGGGCAGTACTTC.